The following is a T cell receptor (beta chain) sequence with its context. Over several immunoSEQ plates, each subset's genomic DNA was distributed in even portions. Repertoires were generated with immunoSEQ multiplex PCR, while TCRdb's copy carries only in-frame clones and drops some. The repertoire holds approximately 1.5 million clones, with approximately 98.5% as singletons. These data are taken from a study of shared clonotypes between healthy human individuals. The CDR3 extends over 16 amino acids. Germline assignment: CDR1 LGHNA and CDR2 YNFKEQ. V lost 2 bases to trimming and J lost 1 base; unmatched junction nucleotides: 4.

The clonotype was recovered from a man younger than 40 in good health. Input material: naive CD4+ T cells sorted from blood. This sample's subset: CD45RA+ positively selected. The chain uses TRBV4-2 and TRBJ2-5, with 10 bases fitting TRBD2. CDR3: CASSQITSGTQETQYF. The CDR3 coding sequence is TGTGCCAGCAGCCAAATAACTAGCGGGACCCAAGAGACCCAGTACTTC.